Each of the 10 T cell receptor beta chains below was sequenced from the same sample in a study of OX40 agonist ivuxolimab in advanced cancers. Assay: immunoSEQ multiplex PCR; the TCRdb copy retains only in-frame clones and omits some. The profile shows tens of thousands of clones, under 85% of them singletons. The source material was CD4+ or CD8+ T cells sorted from blood, sampled in a trial of the OX40 agonist ivuxolimab. The receptors stem from an adult with an advanced solid tumor such as melanoma, head and neck, liver or kidney cancer.

The rearrangement links TRBV5-4 to TRBJ2-7; possibly TRBD1 or TRBD2 for D (5 bases each). CDR3 length equals 15 residues. CDR1 is SGHNT, CDR2 YYREEE, per germline (reference sequence). Trimming removed 0 bases from V and 0 bases from J, with 10 bases in between. CDR3 sequence: CASSLVGESSYEQYF. For the CDR3, the DNA is TGTGCCAGCAGCTTGGTGGGGGAGAGCTCCTACGAGCAGTACTTC.

The chain is built from TRBV28 and TRBJ2-7; no clear D. The V gene lost 6 bases and the J gene lost 4 bases, with 10 bases spanning the gap. Germline CDR1 is MDHEN and CDR2 is SYDVKM. This CDR3 contains 12 residues. The CDR3 protein is CASSQIRYEQYF. The CDR3 DNA follows: TGTGCCAGCAGCCAAATTAGATACGAGCAGTACTTC.

This clone was seen a few times. This sequence joins TRBV14 and TRBJ1-5, with 11 bases that match TRBD1. The CDR3 spans 17 residues. In germline, CDR1 is SGHDN, CDR2 FVKESK. The V gene end was trimmed by 3 bases and the J gene end by 4 bases; junction bases not matched to a gene: 8. Here the CDR3 reads CASSQDRGLFGNQPQHF. CDR3 DNA: TGTGCCAGCAGCCAGGACAGGGGGCTTTTTGGGAATCAGCCCCAGCATTTT. The full variable domain, in which reference TRBV14 and TRBJ1-5 provide the parts outside the CDR3, is EAGVTQFPSHSVIEKGQTVTLRCDPISGHDNLYWYRRVMGKEIKFLLHFVKESKQDESGMPNNRFLAERTGGTYSTLKVQPAELEDSGVYFCASSQDRGLFGNQPQHFGDGTRLSIL.

This chain links TRBV2 with TRBJ2-3, with a tentative D call TRBD1 (6 bases). Germline V gene sequence: CDR1 SNHLY, CDR2 FYNNEI. The CDR3 sequence is 12 residues long. With 4 bases removed from V and 10 bases from J, the gap between germline ends came to 12 bases. This CDR3 reads CASSVDRFSQYF. In DNA, the CDR3 is TGTGCCAGCAGTGTCGACAGGTTTTCGCAGTATTTT.

This clone turned up a few times. This chain uses TRBV6-1 with TRBJ2-1; the match to TRBD2 covers 12 bases. The CDR3 is made up of 15 amino acids. J lost 4 bases, V lost 10 bases, and 8 bases had no gene match. Germline assignment: CDR1 MNHNS and CDR2 SASEGT. CDR3 protein: CATCPLAGGYNEQFF. Here the CDR3 DNA reads TGTGCCACCTGCCCACTAGCGGGGGGTTACAATGAGCAGTTCTTC.

The V call is TRBV11-2, the J call TRBJ2-1; D gene ambiguous. V lost 3 bases to trimming and J lost 10 bases, with 10 bases between them. The V gene's germline CDR1 is SGHAT and CDR2 FQNNGV. CDR3 size: 12 residues. The CDR3 DNA reads TGTGCCAGCAGCTTGCGGTATCGGGAGCAGTTCTTC. It is translated as CASSLRYREQFF.

This clone was seen more than once but under ten times. The genes are TRBV5-4 and TRBJ1-1; 9 bases are a match to TRBD1. The CDR3 is made up of 13 amino acids. V lost 4 bases and J lost 4; bases outside the gene matches: 2. Germline assignment: CDR1 SGHNT and CDR2 YYREEE (reference sequence). CDR3 sequence: CASSKTGGTEAFF. As DNA, the CDR3 is TGTGCCAGCAGCAAGACAGGGGGCACTGAAGCTTTCTTT.

The chain employs TRBV7-3 and TRBJ1-2, with 12 bases that match TRBD1. The CDR3 length is 16 residues. V lost 2 bases and J lost 5; bases outside the gene matches: 6. From germline, CDR1 is SGHTA and CDR2 FQGTGA. This chain's CDR3 is CASSLYRDRGHYGYTF. As DNA, the CDR3 is TGTGCCAGCAGCTTATACCGGGACAGGGGGCATTATGGCTACACCTTC.

The V gene is TRBV5-5, the J gene TRBJ2-7; unclear D gene. Germline CDR1 and CDR2: SGHKS and YYEKEE (reference sequence). The CDR3 spans 13 residues. V gave up 0 bases and J gave up 7 bases, with 11 bases separating them. This CDR3 reads CASSLVTGAEQYF. CDR3 DNA sequence: TGTGCCAGCAGCTTGGTAACGGGCGCAGAGCAGTACTTC.

The CDR3 DNA reads as TGTGCCTGGAGTGTAGCGGAAGTCTCCTACGAGCAGTACTTC. Encoded protein: CAWSVAEVSYEQYF. The chain is built from TRBV30 and TRBJ2-7; possible D gene TRBD2, 5 bases. Germline CDR1 GTSNPN, CDR2 SVGIG (reference sequence). The CDR3 length is 14 residues. Deletions cut 0 bases from V and 0 bases from J, with 9 bases between.